The subject of this entry is one T cell receptor beta chain. Its specificity is unknown. Sample-barcoded 5' priming and a J-beta primer mix drove a second PCR of roughly 6 to 12 cycles. TCRdb re-called the 5' RACE reads with MiXCR, one entry per CDR3 protein. The sample lists roughly 650,000 distinct CDR3 sequences; less than 40% were seen once. These data are taken from a study of blood T cells in healthy people across ages. Overall study results and limits: Strong correlation existed between TCR beta diversity and naive T cell percentage.

Per the germline V gene, CDR1 is MGHRA and CDR2 is YSYEKL. CDR3 size: 17 residues. V lost 1 base to trimming and J lost 5 bases; unmatched junction nucleotides: 12. The sample comprised blood. The V call is TRBV4-1, the J call TRBJ2-5, with 8 nucleotides matching TRBD2. This sequence originates from a woman over 75 in good health. The CDR3 loop reads CASSQGLRSSGWETQYF. In DNA form, the CDR3 reads TGCGCCAGCAGCCAAGGCCTTCGATCTAGCGGGTGGGAGACCCAGTACTTC.